The clone carrying this TCR beta chain was counted once. The CDR3 is 17 amino acids. With 7 bases clipped from V and 6 bases from J, the junction kept 18 bases outside the gene matches. Germline assignment: CDR1 MDHEN and CDR2 SYDVKM. This sample is part of a study of blood T cell repertoires in COVID-19. Overall study: The United States, Italy and Spain were the sources of the acute and convalescent COVID-19 samples. PBMCs, B-cell-depleted T cells, or T cells were the source of the cDNA or gDNA that made up the material.

Original processing notes: Reference gene primer amplification yielded estimated nucleated cell counts. Generated by immunoSEQ multiplex PCR, the TCRdb table keeps only in-frame clones and is missing some. That table supplies the V and J calls and clone size; D and trimming were determined from the DNA. Counted here are approximately 250,000 clones, about 83% occurring once; the ten biggest clones make up 1.5%. This TCR was recovered from a woman aged 40 to 50 who had recovered from COVID-19. Sequencing used peripheral blood. This sequence joins TRBV28 and TRBJ1-5; the match to TRBD1 covers 7 bases. CDR3 DNA: TGTGCCAGCATTAAAAGGACAGGAAGAATCACAGGTCAGCCCCAGCATTTT. Its protein is CASIKRTGRITGQPQHF.